The 9 T cell receptor beta chains reported below all come from one sample, sequenced in a study of radiation and T cells in renal cell carcinoma. Noted time point: baseline pretreatment blood. This sample's treatment: 15 Gy SBRT to primary tumor, nephrectomy 4 weeks later. TCRdb's table, derived via immunoSEQ multiplex PCR, lists solely in-frame clones and lacks some. The sample records some 100,000 clones, over 65% being singletons. Sample: blood, taken from a patient whose treatment included radiotherapy and nephrectomy. These receptors all come from a man between 60 and 75 years old with renal cell carcinoma.

The chain joins TRBV7-9 to TRBJ1-5; weak D call: TRBD1 (6 bases). V was trimmed by 7 bases and J by 7 bases, leaving 17 bases between them. This CDR3 comprises 14 residues. Germline values: CDR1 SEHNR, CDR2 FQNEAQ (reference sequence). CDR3 in amino acids: CASTFGGGGQPQHF. The CDR3 DNA reads as TGTGCCAGCACATTCGGTGGAGGGGGGCAGCCCCAGCATTTT.

This rearrangement joins TRBV5-6 to TRBJ1-6; D is uncertain. Looked up from germline, CDR1 is SGHDT and CDR2 is YYEEEE. Deletions cut 4 bases from V and 9 bases from J, with 8 bases between. The CDR3 loop spans 12 amino acids. CDR3 in DNA: TGTGCCAGCAGCCCCGGCGGTTCACCCCTCCACTTT. Translated: CASSPGGSPLHF.

This clone was seen once. The chain joins TRBV10-2 to TRBJ2-3; D perhaps matches TRBD1 (5 bases). V lost 4 bases to trimming and J lost 6 bases, with 14 bases between them. The CDR3 sequence is 14 residues long. Per germline, CDR1 WSHSY and CDR2 SAAADI. The CDR3 reads CASSVTGAMDTQYF. The CDR3 region has the DNA TGCGCCAGCAGTGTCACTGGGGCAATGGATACGCAGTATTTT.

This chain connects TRBV28 to TRBJ1-2; 7 bases match TRBD1. The CDR3 length is 13 residues. Looked up from germline, CDR1 is MDHEN and CDR2 is SYDVKM. The V gene end was trimmed by 5 bases and the J gene end by 4 bases; junction bases not matched to a gene: 4. CDR3 amino acids: CASSATGTYGYTF. CDR3 sequence (DNA): TGTGCCAGCAGTGCGACAGGGACCTATGGCTACACCTTC.

The rearrangement joins TRBV11-2 to TRBJ2-7; no firm D call. The CDR3 is 14 amino acids. Trimming pared 0 bases from V and 3 bases from J, leaving 9 bases between. Germline V CDR1 and CDR2: SGHAT, FQNNGV. The CDR3 region is CASSLELGGYEQYF. CDR3 in DNA: TGTGCCAGCAGCTTAGAATTAGGCGGCTACGAGCAGTACTTC.

This clone was seen a handful of times. This chain links TRBV2 with TRBJ1-5; a weak D match, TRBD1 (5 bases). Germline V CDR1 and CDR2: SNHLY, FYNNEI. V was pared by 6 bases and J by 3 bases, with 12 bases between. The CDR3 contains 14 residues. The CDR3 bases are TGTGCCAGCAGCCTAGGACAAAACAATCAGCCCCAGCATTTT. Translation gives CASSLGQNNQPQHF.

The rearrangement joins TRBV27 to TRBJ1-5; no clear D gene. Germline CDR1 reads MNHEY; CDR2 reads SMNVEV (reference sequence). Between the trimmed V and J ends, which lost 5 bases and 4 bases, there was a span of 9 bases. This CDR3 has 13 amino acids. The CDR3 is CASSGSVNQPQHF. The CDR3 bases are TGTGCCAGCAGTGGGTCGGTTAATCAGCCCCAGCATTTT.

In its sample, this clone was seen a few times. The chain is built from TRBV30 and TRBJ2-2; no reliable D call. The CDR3 spans 16 residues. Deletions cut 0 bases from V and 4 bases from J, with 15 bases between. Germline values: CDR1 GTSNPN, CDR2 SVGIG (reference sequence). The DNA of the CDR3 is TGTGCCTGGAGTGTTTCTAGGGCCCTTTTCACCGGGGAGCTGTTTTTT. Its translation: CAWSVSRALFTGELFF.

The rearrangement joins TRBV7-9 to TRBJ2-1; 7 positions agree with TRBD1. This CDR3 is 14 amino acids long. V dropped 5 bases and J dropped 9; count of bases not matched to a gene: 10. Germline V CDR1 and CDR2: SEHNR, FQNEAQ (reference sequence). The chain's CDR3 is CASSQPGQLGEQFF. Here the CDR3 DNA reads TGTGCCAGCAGCCAACCGGGACAGTTGGGTGAGCAGTTCTTC.